Shown below are 11 T cell receptor beta chains from a single sample sequenced in a study of CD8 T cells in Susac syndrome. Random hexamers were used to reverse transcribe 0.5 to 1 ug of RNA. TCRdb used MiXCR to reprocess the immunoSEQ multiplex PCR reads, holding one entry per CDR3 protein. Of under 85,000 distinct CDR3 sequences in the sample, around 93% were seen once. The sample taken for sequencing was CD8+ T cells from PBMCs. These receptors were taken from a human donor with Susac syndrome.

The chain recombines TRBV15 with TRBJ2-1, with D possibly matching TRBD2 (6 bases). With 0 bases removed from V and 5 bases from J, the gap between germline ends came to 14 bases. The CDR3 is 16 amino acids. CDR1 is LNHNV, CDR2 YYDKDF, per germline (reference sequence). CDR3 sequence reads: CATSRDLGGIHNEQFF. DNA of the CDR3: TGTGCCACCAGCAGAGACTTGGGGGGAATCCACAATGAGCAGTTCTTC.

V usage is TRBV19 and J usage is TRBJ1-5; D unclear. CDR3 length: 14 amino acids. V dropped 1 base and J dropped 2 bases, with 6 bases sitting between them. Germline V CDR1 and CDR2: LNHDA, SQIVND (reference sequence). The CDR3: CASSIVWGNQPQHF. For the CDR3, the DNA is TGTGCCAGTAGTATAGTGTGGGGCAATCAGCCCCAGCATTTT.

This clonotype is a singleton in its sample. The V gene is TRBV29-1, the J gene TRBJ1-2, with 7 bases matching TRBD1. V shed 5 bases and J 8 bases; nucleotides not matched to a gene: 8. Germline V gene sequence: CDR1 SQVTM, CDR2 ANQGSEA. The CDR3 consists of 12 residues. The DNA for the CDR3 is TGCAGCGTTTTTGAGGGGGCCTGGGGCTACACCTTC. Translated, it gives CSVFEGAWGYTF.

V and J are TRBV12-3 or TRBV12-4 and TRBJ1-2, with no clear D. With 3 bases removed from V and 2 bases from J, the gap between germline ends came to 7 bases. The CDR3 totals 13 residues. CDR3 coding DNA: TGTGCCAGCAGTTTTTCCGGAAACTATGGCTACACCTTC. Translating gives CASSFSGNYGYTF.

The rearrangement joins TRBV24-1 to TRBJ2-2; 9 bases map to TRBD1. Germline-derived CDR1 and CDR2 are KGHDR and SFDVKD. V shed 0 bases and J 5 bases; nucleotides not matched to a gene: 6. The CDR3 sequence is 17 residues long. The CDR3 sequence: CATSDLNRDRATGELFF. The DNA for the CDR3 is TGTGCCACCAGTGATTTGAATAGGGACAGGGCAACCGGGGAGCTGTTTTTT.

This chain connects TRBV3-1 to TRBJ2-3, with D tentatively TRBD2 (7 bases). CDR3 size: 17 residues. V was clipped by 6 bases and J by 6 bases, with 25 bases between them. CDR1 is LGHDT, CDR2 YNNKEL, per germline (reference sequence). The CDR3: CASSPITGGQEEDTQYF. The CDR3 region has the DNA TGTGCCAGCAGTCCTATCACGGGGGGCCAGGAGGAGGATACGCAGTATTTT.

J is TRBJ1-2 and V is TRBV11-2, with D tentatively TRBD1 (5 bases). The V end lost 4 bases, the J end lost 5 bases, and 11 bases lay between the germline ends. The CDR3 extends over 13 amino acids. Germline V gene sequence: CDR1 SGHAT, CDR2 FQNNGV. The CDR3 bases are TGTGCCAGCAGCTCCGGGGCCATATATGGCTACACCTTC. Amino acids: CASSSGAIYGYTF.

This clonotype was picked up one time. CDR3: CASSFPSGTKGEKLFF. For the CDR3, the DNA is TGTGCCAGCAGCTTTCCGTCCGGGACGAAGGGCGAAAAACTGTTTTTT. The rearrangement joins TRBV7-9 to TRBJ1-4; possibly TRBD1 for D (5 bases). V was trimmed by 3 bases and J by 8 bases, leaving 19 bases between them. The CDR3 totals 16 residues. Germline V gives CDR1 SEHNR, CDR2 FQNEAQ (reference sequence).

CDR3: CASSYGTSGVRNEQFF. Here the CDR3 DNA reads TGTGCCAGCAGTTATGGAACTAGCGGGGTAAGGAATGAGCAGTTCTTC. The chain links TRBV27 to TRBJ2-1; 10 positions agree with TRBD2. This CDR3 contains 16 residues. Germline trimming cut 4 bases from V and 7 bases from J; bases unmatched to any gene: 10. From germline, CDR1 is MNHEY and CDR2 SMNVEV (reference sequence).

The rearrangement links TRBV27 to TRBJ1-2; D uncertain. Germline V lookup: CDR1 MNHEY, CDR2 SMNVEV (reference sequence). The germline V and J ends were trimmed by 0 bases and 0 bases, with 8 bases remaining between them. The CDR3 length is 15 residues. This CDR3 reads CASSLSAAANYGYTF. The CDR3 coding sequence is TGTGCCAGCAGTTTATCGGCAGCAGCTAACTATGGCTACACCTTC.

The chain has TRBV12-3 or TRBV12-4 and TRBJ2-7; tentatively, D is TRBD2 (6 bases). V dropped 7 bases and J dropped 0 bases, with 16 bases sitting between them. The CDR3 extends over 15 amino acids. The CDR3 loop reads CASTARRGNSYEQYF. DNA of the CDR3: TGTGCCAGCACCGCACGACGGGGGAACTCCTACGAGCAGTACTTC.